This is a list of T cell receptor beta chains from one sample in a study of molecular identifiers for immune sequencing clone quantification. TCRdb processed the PCR reads anew with MiXCR; each CDR3 protein has one entry. The data show about 320,000 distinct CDR3 sequences, about 20% seen once. The sequencing sample was made of naive CD8+ T cells from blood, with Jurkat cell RNA spiked in. Receptors originate from a human donor in good health. Some libraries in this study had Jurkat cell RNA spiked in. Both conserved end residues are part of each CDR3.

v_call: TRBV24-1; j_call: TRBJ2-3; cdr3_aa: CATSDYPGQGAADTQYF
v_call: TRBV12-3/TRBV12-4; j_call: TRBJ1-1; cdr3_aa: CASSLGATEAFF
v_call: TRBV28; j_call: TRBJ1-2; cdr3_aa: CASSLGRIEANYGYTF
v_call: TRBV29-1; j_call: TRBJ2-3; cdr3_aa: CSAPGVFADTQYF
v_call: TRBV13; j_call: TRBJ2-3; cdr3_aa: CASSGDSSADTQYF
v_call: TRBV5-5; j_call: TRBJ1-5; cdr3_aa: CASSRYRTQYSNQPQHF
v_call: TRBV3-2; j_call: TRBJ1-1; cdr3_aa: CASSQLKNTEAFF
v_call: TRBV11-3; j_call: TRBJ2-3; cdr3_aa: CASSLRGSLDNTQYF
v_call: TRBV14; j_call: TRBJ1-1; cdr3_aa: CASSQEGVVVTEAFF
v_call: TRBV20-1; j_call: TRBJ2-3; cdr3_aa: CSARDILAGARVTDTQYF
v_call: TRBV9; j_call: TRBJ2-1; cdr3_aa: CASSALLAGSYNEQFF
v_call: TRBV19; j_call: TRBJ1-5; cdr3_aa: CASSTWVTQNQPQHF
v_call: TRBV7-9; j_call: TRBJ2-3; cdr3_aa: CASSFSTDTQYF
v_call: TRBV19; j_call: TRBJ2-3; cdr3_aa: CASRAGRQYF
v_call: TRBV27; j_call: TRBJ1-1; cdr3_aa: CASSFRAPDAEAFF
v_call: TRBV7-3; j_call: TRBJ2-3; cdr3_aa: CASSPGLAGFRDTQYF
v_call: TRBV4-3; j_call: TRBJ2-7; cdr3_aa: CASSQVVGETYEQYF
v_call: TRBV6-2/TRBV6-3; j_call: TRBJ2-4; cdr3_aa: CASSLTGLHKNIQYF
v_call: TRBV24-1; j_call: TRBJ2-7; cdr3_aa: CATSDPGQSGEQYF
v_call: TRBV5-6; j_call: TRBJ2-5; cdr3_aa: CASSFSNRGTNQETQYF
v_call: TRBV7-2; j_call: TRBJ1-1; cdr3_aa: CASSFGQGAGTEAFF
v_call: TRBV12-3/TRBV12-4; j_call: TRBJ2-3; cdr3_aa: CASSSVQRGIDTQYF
v_call: TRBV19; j_call: TRBJ2-2; cdr3_aa: CASSPWYGRPGELFF
v_call: TRBV4-3; j_call: TRBJ2-7; cdr3_aa: CASSPYTGGGEQYF
v_call: TRBV6-5; j_call: TRBJ2-5; cdr3_aa: CASSYSDGRPETQYF
v_call: TRBV20-1; j_call: TRBJ2-7; cdr3_aa: CSARVWTSGYYEQYF
v_call: TRBV29-1; j_call: TRBJ2-3; cdr3_aa: CSVEGQGVVDTQYF
v_call: TRBV6-2/TRBV6-3; j_call: TRBJ2-1; cdr3_aa: CASKDMRGNEQFF
v_call: TRBV7-2; j_call: TRBJ2-3; cdr3_aa: CASSLLPGSDTQYF
v_call: TRBV27; j_call: TRBJ2-7; cdr3_aa: CASSLPLAIYYEQYF
v_call: TRBV6-1; j_call: TRBJ2-1; cdr3_aa: CASSEAPQRESEYNEQFF
v_call: TRBV5-1; j_call: TRBJ1-1; cdr3_aa: CASSFTGQRLMNTEAFF
v_call: TRBV28; j_call: TRBJ1-1; cdr3_aa: CASRGGAEAFF
v_call: TRBV3-1; j_call: TRBJ1-2; cdr3_aa: CASSQDPANGYTF
v_call: TRBV25-1; j_call: TRBJ1-1; cdr3_aa: CASSRSEGMNTEAFF
v_call: TRBV6-5; j_call: TRBJ2-3; cdr3_aa: CASSSIYDLGTDTQYF
v_call: TRBV7-9; j_call: TRBJ1-1; cdr3_aa: CASSLGGSGSEAFF
v_call: TRBV30; j_call: TRBJ2-1; cdr3_aa: CAWSDDRVPYNEQFF
v_call: TRBV7-6; j_call: TRBJ2-1; cdr3_aa: CASSLLQSYNEQFF
v_call: TRBV12-3/TRBV12-4; j_call: TRBJ2-7; cdr3_aa: CASSQVAGYEQYF
v_call: TRBV2; j_call: TRBJ2-6; cdr3_aa: CASRDRTSGSSGANVLTF
v_call: TRBV29-1; j_call: TRBJ2-7; cdr3_aa: CSVEDYTSGSYEQYF
v_call: TRBV6-5; j_call: TRBJ2-2; cdr3_aa: CASTKKGTGGFHTGELFF
v_call: TRBV27; j_call: TRBJ1-1; cdr3_aa: CASSPTTNTEAFF
v_call: TRBV4-1; j_call: TRBJ1-2; cdr3_aa: CASSQLLGTPNGYTF